This T cell receptor (beta chain) emerged from a study of OX40 agonist ivuxolimab in advanced cancers. Background on the study: Among those enrolled, mean age was around 55 years (range roughly 23 to 79) and about 79% were male. Points from the study as a whole: More expanded clones were found, on average, in CD8+ than in CD4+ T cells.

The table came from immunoSEQ multiplex PCR; TCRdb's copy has only in-frame clones and leaves some out. The profile shows around 70,000 clones, about 82% of them singletons. In germline, CDR1 is MGHDK, CDR2 SYGVNS. J gave up 6 bases and V 3 bases, and 10 bases lay outside the gene matches. This CDR3 spans 16 amino acids. In the case of this clone: Its antigen is as yet unknown.

The clonotype was recovered from an adult with an advanced solid tumor such as melanoma, head and neck, liver or kidney cancer. The chain employs TRBV25-1 and TRBJ1-4, with 7 bases identical to TRBD1. Sequencing was performed on CD4+ or CD8+ T cells sorted from blood, taken in a trial of the OX40 agonist ivuxolimab. CDR3 DNA: TGTGCCAGCAGTGATGAGGGCAGGGGGAACTATGAAAAACTGTTTTTT. It specifies CASSDEGRGNYEKLFF. Drawing the rest from reference TRBV25-1 and TRBJ1-4, the complete variable domain is EADIYQTPRYLVIGTGKKITLECSQTMGHDKMYWYQQDPGMELHLIHYSYGVNSTEKGDLSSESTVSRIRTEHFPLTLESARPSHTSQYLCASSDEGRGNYEKLFFGSGTQLSVL.